This TCR beta chain emerged from a study of cytomegalovirus exposure and HLA in healthy donors. Overall study findings and caveats: Usually a TCR sequence was rare, but some public TCRs were found in many donors.

As concerns this clone: As yet, its antigen is unknown.

Use of 60 Vbeta and 13 Jbeta primers characterized the PCR. Some clones are missing from TCRdb's copy, which holds only in-frame ones; the method was immunoSEQ multiplex PCR. Its clone listing holds 100,000 to 150,000 clones. This clonotype was sampled from a woman aged 40 to 55 in good health and CMV-seropositive. The sequenced material came from PBMCs.

The CDR3 loop is CASSLGADSGNTIYF. CDR3 DNA sequence: TGTGCCAGCAGCTTGGGGGCTGACTCTGGAAACACCATATATTTT. V usage is TRBV5-4 and J usage is TRBJ1-3; D gene ambiguous. The CDR3 extends over 15 amino acids. V was clipped by 0 bases and J by 0 bases, with 7 bases between them. CDR1 is SGHNT, CDR2 YYREEE, per germline (reference sequence). Combining the CDR3 with reference TRBV5-4 and TRBJ1-3 gives the whole variable domain ETGVTQSPTHLIKTRGQQVTLRCSSQSGHNTVSWYQQALGQGPQFIFQYYREEENGRGNFPPRFSGLQFPNYSSELNVNALELDDSALYLCASSLGADSGNTIYFGEGSWLTVV.